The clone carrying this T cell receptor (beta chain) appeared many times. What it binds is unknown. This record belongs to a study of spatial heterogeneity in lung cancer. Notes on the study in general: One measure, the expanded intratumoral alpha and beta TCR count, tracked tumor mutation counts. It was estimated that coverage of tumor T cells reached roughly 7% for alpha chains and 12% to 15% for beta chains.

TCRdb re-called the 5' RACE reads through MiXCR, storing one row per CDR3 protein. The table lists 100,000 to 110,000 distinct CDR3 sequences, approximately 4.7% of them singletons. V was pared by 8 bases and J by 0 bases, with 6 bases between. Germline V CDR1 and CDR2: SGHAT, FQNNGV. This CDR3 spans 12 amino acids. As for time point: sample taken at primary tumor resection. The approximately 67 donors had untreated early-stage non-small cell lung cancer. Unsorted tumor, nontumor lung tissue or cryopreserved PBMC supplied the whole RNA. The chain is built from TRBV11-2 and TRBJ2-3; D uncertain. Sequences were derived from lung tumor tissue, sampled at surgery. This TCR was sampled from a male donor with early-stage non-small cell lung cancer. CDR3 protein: CASGASTDTQYF. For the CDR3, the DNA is TGTGCCAGCGGCGCCAGCACAGATACGCAGTATTTT.